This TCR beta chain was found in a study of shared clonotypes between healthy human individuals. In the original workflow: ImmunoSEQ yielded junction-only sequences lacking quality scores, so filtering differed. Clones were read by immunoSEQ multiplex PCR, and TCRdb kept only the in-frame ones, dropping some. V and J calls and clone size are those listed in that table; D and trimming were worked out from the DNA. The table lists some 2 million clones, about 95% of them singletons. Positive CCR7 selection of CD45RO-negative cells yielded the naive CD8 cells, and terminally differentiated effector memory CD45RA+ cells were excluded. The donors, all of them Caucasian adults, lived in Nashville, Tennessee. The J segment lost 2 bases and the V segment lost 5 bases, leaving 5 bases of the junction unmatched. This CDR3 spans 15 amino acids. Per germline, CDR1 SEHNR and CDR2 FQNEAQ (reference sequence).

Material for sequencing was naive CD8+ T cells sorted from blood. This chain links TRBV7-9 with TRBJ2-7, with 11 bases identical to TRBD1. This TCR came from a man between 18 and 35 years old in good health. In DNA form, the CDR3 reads TGTGCCAGCAGCCATCCGGGACAGGGGGCCTACGAGCAGTACTTC. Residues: CASSHPGQGAYEQYF.